The rows below give T cell receptor beta chains drawn from one sample of a study of control samples from healthy donors and cancer patients. Sequencing was performed with immunoSEQ multiplex PCR; in TCRdb, only in-frame clones are kept and a portion is missing. This table has roughly 180,000 clones, 85% to 95% appearing once. The sequenced material came from blood. The receptors come from a young woman in good health. CDR3s include the opening cysteine and the closing phenylalanine or tryptophan.

v_call: TRBV6-5
j_call: TRBJ2-5
cdr3_aa: CASSYQGGETQYF

v_call: TRBV5-4
j_call: TRBJ2-1
cdr3_aa: CASSSPSQGSYNEQFF

v_call: TRBV27
j_call: TRBJ1-6
cdr3_aa: CASSLAQLVNSPLHF

v_call: TRBV3-1/TRBV3-2
j_call: TRBJ2-1
cdr3_aa: CASSQRLNYNEQFF

v_call: TRBV11-1
j_call: TRBJ2-1
cdr3_aa: CASSIRAISGVEQFF

v_call: TRBV6-2/TRBV6-3
j_call: TRBJ1-1
cdr3_aa: CASSDPGTSNTEAFF

v_call: TRBV3-1/TRBV3-2
j_call: TRBJ2-1
cdr3_aa: CASSQETRGEQFF

v_call: TRBV9
j_call: TRBJ2-1
cdr3_aa: CASSVVTGQGVNEQFF

v_call: TRBV3-1/TRBV3-2
j_call: TRBJ2-7
cdr3_aa: CASSPQAYEQYF

v_call: TRBV7-2
j_call: TRBJ2-7
cdr3_aa: CASSLVRGGDSYEQYF

v_call: TRBV12-3/TRBV12-4
j_call: TRBJ2-1
cdr3_aa: CASTYHDTNEQFF

v_call: TRBV4-1
j_call: TRBJ1-6
cdr3_aa: CASSQGPGQGISPLHF

v_call: TRBV14
j_call: TRBJ2-7
cdr3_aa: CASSRGGPLAGRAYEQYF

v_call: TRBV9
j_call: TRBJ2-1
cdr3_aa: CASSVGLVNEQFF

v_call: TRBV11-2
j_call: TRBJ2-1
cdr3_aa: CASSLGLANNEQFF

v_call: TRBV13
j_call: TRBJ2-2
cdr3_aa: CASSRTTLENTGELFF

v_call: TRBV7-9
j_call: TRBJ2-3
cdr3_aa: CASSHDWKSTDTQYF

v_call: TRBV7-9
j_call: TRBJ1-5
cdr3_aa: CASSYYDGGQNQPQHF

v_call: TRBV9
j_call: TRBJ2-1
cdr3_aa: CASSRPTRGLAGNNEQFF

v_call: TRBV6-5
j_call: TRBJ1-3
cdr3_aa: CASSLGVENTIYF

v_call: TRBV9
j_call: TRBJ1-3
cdr3_aa: CASSVGGTSSGNTIYF

v_call: TRBV13
j_call: TRBJ2-7
cdr3_aa: CASSLTTIYEQYF

v_call: TRBV24-1
j_call: TRBJ2-2
cdr3_aa: CATSDIDTGELFF

v_call: TRBV5-1
j_call: TRBJ1-2
cdr3_aa: CASSLDLRGSYGYTF

v_call: TRBV29-1
j_call: TRBJ1-1
cdr3_aa: CSVERIPSGTGVFLNTEAFF

v_call: TRBV7-2
j_call: TRBJ2-3
cdr3_aa: CASSLGRVLRADTQYF

v_call: TRBV27
j_call: TRBJ2-1
cdr3_aa: CASIPRFYRGSSYNEQFF

v_call: TRBV5-4
j_call: TRBJ1-5
cdr3_aa: CASSLGGGGGNQPQHF

v_call: TRBV6-5
j_call: TRBJ2-7
cdr3_aa: CASSSSLGEQYF

v_call: TRBV5-1
j_call: TRBJ1-1
cdr3_aa: CASSLERGTEAFF

v_call: TRBV6-5
j_call: TRBJ1-1
cdr3_aa: CASMGQGMRLGEAFF

v_call: TRBV28
j_call: TRBJ1-1
cdr3_aa: CASSLSYGTGNYGTFF

v_call: TRBV12-3/TRBV12-4
j_call: TRBJ1-2
cdr3_aa: CASSLGQGVGYTF

v_call: TRBV9
j_call: TRBJ2-3
cdr3_aa: CASSVEDTQYF

v_call: TRBV10-2
j_call: TRBJ1-2
cdr3_aa: CASREGGTSNYGYTF

v_call: TRBV5-1
j_call: TRBJ2-7
cdr3_aa: CASNTGTGMVEQYF

v_call: TRBV18
j_call: TRBJ1-1
cdr3_aa: CASSLQGAYTEAFF

v_call: TRBV27
j_call: TRBJ2-1
cdr3_aa: CASSLSGTGVLDNEQFF

v_call: TRBV5-1
j_call: TRBJ1-1
cdr3_aa: CASSLGQGAGSEAFF

v_call: TRBV9
j_call: TRBJ2-4
cdr3_aa: CASSVNEYNIQYF

v_call: TRBV15
j_call: TRBJ1-2
cdr3_aa: CATSRDDRAIYGYTF

v_call: TRBV7-9
j_call: TRBJ1-1
cdr3_aa: CASSFRTNTEAFF

v_call: TRBV15
j_call: TRBJ1-2
cdr3_aa: CATSRDPSGGYGYTF

v_call: TRBV6-5
j_call: TRBJ2-2
cdr3_aa: CASSGGLAKTGELFF

v_call: TRBV2
j_call: TRBJ2-7
cdr3_aa: CASKETPYEQYF

v_call: TRBV7-2
j_call: TRBJ2-7
cdr3_aa: CASSLEGRGGFSEQYF

v_call: TRBV7-2
j_call: TRBJ2-3
cdr3_aa: CASSLPTLTDTQYF

v_call: TRBV29-1
j_call: TRBJ2-7
cdr3_aa: CSVGPRGELDEQYF

v_call: TRBV27
j_call: TRBJ2-3
cdr3_aa: CASSSNAGRSTDTQYF

v_call: TRBV18
j_call: TRBJ1-1
cdr3_aa: CASAILRQGAGGNTEAFF